The sequence of this T cell receptor beta chain was determined in a study of T cell repertoires in cytomegalovirus infection. Study-wide context: CMV infection and matching HLA type were both indicated by public TCR beta signatures.

General study findings and limits: The study identified carriers of CMV plus the relevant HLA from cumulative public TCR beta family frequency. What dominated the ex vivo response were HLA-C-restricted CMV-specific TCR beta clonotypes.

One entry per CDR3 protein, called by TCRdb with MiXCR from the reads. The repertoire holds around 490,000 distinct CDR3 sequences, with roughly 29% as singletons. With regard to this clonotype: Its antigen is not known.

The CDR3 has 15 residues. Losses at the gene ends were 7 bases for V and 1 base for J; bases not matched to a gene: 8. This TCR was recovered from a human donor in good health (CMV status not recorded). Some clones in this sample may be carry-over from other donors' samples. The sequenced material came from PBMCs. The chain has TRBV12-3 or TRBV12-4 and TRBJ1-1, with 8 positions matching TRBD1. The CDR3 DNA sequence: TGTGCCAGCACTTCTCAGGGGGCCTGGAACACTGAAGCTTTCTTT. It specifies CASTSQGAWNTEAFF.